This entry lists 2 T cell receptor beta chains sequenced from one sample in a study of cytomegalovirus exposure and HLA in healthy donors. Primers for the PCR totalled 60 Vbeta and 13 Jbeta. TCRdb's table, derived via immunoSEQ multiplex PCR, lists solely in-frame clones and lacks some. Of more than 150,000 clones detected, roughly 82% appear once; the ten largest clones hold over 1.5%. Sequenced sample: PBMCs. The source of these receptors is a man in his forties or fifties in good health and CMV-seronegative.

The chain carries TRBV7-3 and TRBJ2-2; perhaps TRBD2 as D (6 bases). This CDR3 spans 14 amino acids. The germline V gene has CDR1 SGHTA and CDR2 FQGTGA. Trimming removed 2 bases at V and 4 bases at J, with 8 bases between. CDR3 sequence: CASSLDGGTGELFF. Written as DNA, the CDR3 is TGTGCCAGCAGCTTAGACGGGGGCACCGGGGAGCTGTTTTTT.

The V gene is TRBV7-2, the J gene TRBJ2-3; a possible D gene is TRBD1 (6 bases). This CDR3 has 16 residues. V gave up 1 base and J gave up 2 bases, with 13 bases separating them. Germline lookup yields CDR1 SGHTA and CDR2 FQGNSA. CDR3 residues: CASSLGGGHLTDTQYF. The CDR3 nucleotides are TGTGCCAGCAGCTTAGGTGGGGGACACCTCACAGATACGCAGTATTTT.